These 15 T cell receptor beta chains were sequenced from one sample in a study of early T cells in non-severe SARS-CoV-2 infection. TCRdb re-called the 5' RACE reads with MiXCR, one entry per CDR3 protein. The sample shows about 80,000 distinct CDR3 sequences, 9.5% to 15% of them seen only once. Sequenced input: whole blood. All receptors derive from an adult who was a healthcare worker with PCR-confirmed SARS-CoV-2 infection or an uninfected control (not recorded which).

This clonotype was seen repeatedly, ten times or more. The chain combines TRBV2 with TRBJ2-7; D possibly corresponds to TRBD1 (7 bases). The germline gives CDR1 SNHLY, CDR2 FYNNEI. This CDR3 contains 13 residues. V was shortened by 4 bases and J by 3 bases, with 10 bases between the two germline ends. The CDR3 bases are TGTGCCAGCAGTGGCCAGGGGGGCTACGAGCAGTACTTC. Translation gives CASSGQGGYEQYF.

This clonotype was seen repeatedly, ten times or more. This chain joins TRBV5-1 and TRBJ2-1; 15 bases line up with TRBD2. The CDR3 spans 16 residues. CDR1 SGHRS and CDR2 YFSETQ come from the germline V gene. V lost 3 bases to trimming and J lost 8 bases; unmatched junction nucleotides: 6. The CDR3 here is CASSWTSGGASYEQFF. The CDR3 nucleotides read TGCGCCAGCAGCTGGACTAGCGGGGGGGCATCGTATGAGCAGTTCTTC.

This clonotype was recorded at least ten times. This sequence joins TRBV19 and TRBJ2-7; 8 positions agree with TRBD1. This CDR3 comprises 14 residues. Trimming removed 5 bases from V and 2 bases from J; junction bases left unmatched: 5. Germline V CDR1 and CDR2: LNHDA, SQIVND (reference sequence). This CDR3 reads CASSLRTGTYEQYF. The CDR3 DNA reads TGTGCCAGTAGTCTTCGGACAGGGACCTACGAGCAGTACTTC.

V gene TRBV2 combines with J gene TRBJ2-7; no reliable D call. V was trimmed by 7 bases and J by 3 bases, leaving 10 bases between them. The CDR3 loop spans 12 amino acids. Germline CDR1 and CDR2: SNHLY and FYNNEI. The CDR3 DNA follows: TGTGCCAGCACCGAACAGAGCTACGAGCAGTACTTC. This translates into CASTEQSYEQYF.

The rearrangement joins TRBV7-6 to TRBJ2-2, with D uncertain. V was shortened by 1 base and J by 2 bases, with 11 bases between the two germline ends. The CDR3 runs 16 residues. The germline V gene encodes CDR1 SGHVS and CDR2 FNYEAQ. CDR3: CASSLVPAVNTGELFF. The CDR3 DNA reads as TGTGCCAGCAGCTTAGTCCCTGCGGTTAACACCGGGGAGCTGTTTTTT.

This clonotype has a count of ten or more. V and J are TRBV7-9 and TRBJ2-5, with TRBD1 as a possible D gene (5 bases). The germline V and J ends were trimmed by 3 bases and 2 bases, with 10 bases remaining between them. There are 14 residues in the CDR3. Germline V CDR1 and CDR2: SEHNR, FQNEAQ (reference sequence). CDR3 coding DNA: TGTGCCAGCAGCTTCCTCAGGGATCAAGAGACCCAGTACTTC. Its protein product is CASSFLRDQETQYF.

This clonotype has more than one count but fewer than ten. V gene TRBV5-1 combines with J gene TRBJ1-1, with 9 bases matching TRBD1. Germline CDR1 and CDR2: SGHRS and YFSETQ. V was clipped by 3 bases and J by 4 bases; unmatched bases: 7. The CDR3 spans 15 residues. The CDR3 protein is CASSSAGTGFTEAFF. The CDR3 nucleotides are TGCGCCAGCAGCTCGGCCGGGACAGGGTTCACTGAAGCTTTCTTT.

This chain connects TRBV6-2 or TRBV6-3 to TRBJ1-1; D unclear. CDR1 is MNHEY and CDR2 is SVGEGT in the germline V gene. The ends were cut back, 6 bases at V and 5 bases at J, with 10 bases in the middle. This CDR3 is 12 amino acids long. CDR3 coding DNA: TGTGCCAGCAGCTTTGGACCAACTGAAGCTTTCTTT. As protein: CASSFGPTEAFF.

This clonotype was observed a handful of times. At one boundary the junction diverges from the germline segment, which might be a read error. The chain combines TRBV7-7 with TRBJ2-7, with 9 bases matching TRBD1. Germline CDR1 reads SSHAT; CDR2 reads FNYEAQ (reference sequence). The CDR3 runs 16 residues. This chain's CDR3 is CASSFGPGQGMYEQYF. The CDR3 DNA reads TGTGCTAGCAGCTTTGGACCGGGACAGGGAATGTACGAGCAGTACTTC.

Comments on this clonotype: Compared with germline, one end of the junction differs, possibly owing to a read error. The CDR3 here is CSARPAGVSKDTQYF. Written as DNA, the CDR3 is TGCAGTGCTAGGCCGGCGGGAGTCAGCAAAGATACGCAGTATTTT. The chain uses TRBV20-1 and TRBJ2-3; 7 nucleotides align to TRBD2. Germline loops: CDR1 DFQATT, CDR2 SNEGSKA (reference sequence). The CDR3 length is 15 residues.

This clonotype was seen a few times. The rearrangement uses TRBV28 and TRBJ1-2; D gene ambiguous. The CDR3 sequence is 12 residues long. Germline CDR1 reads MDHEN; CDR2 reads SYDVKM. V gave up 7 bases and J gave up 4 bases, with 10 bases separating them. As DNA, the CDR3 is TGTGCCAGCAACAACAGACCCTATGGCTACACCTTC. Translation gives CASNNRPYGYTF.

The chain joins TRBV12-3 or TRBV12-4 to TRBJ1-1; 7 bases fit TRBD1. J gave up 9 bases and V 6 bases, and 7 bases lay outside the gene matches. There are 12 residues in the CDR3. CDR3 sequence: CASRQQGFKAFF. CDR3 nucleotide sequence: TGTGCCAGCAGACAACAGGGGTTTAAAGCTTTCTTT.

This clonotype was seen repeatedly, ten times or more. The chain carries TRBV20-1 and TRBJ1-4; D might be TRBD1 (6 bases). CDR1 is DFQATT and CDR2 is SNEGSKA in the germline V gene (reference sequence). CDR3 length equals 14 residues. In DNA, the CDR3 is TGCAGCTTCGAAGGGGGGGCGGCTAATGAAAAACTGTTTTTT. Amino acids: CSFEGGAANEKLFF.

At least ten counts were recorded for this clonotype. The chain is built from TRBV29-1 and TRBJ2-7, with D possibly being TRBD1 or TRBD2 (5 bases each). The CDR3 contains 14 residues. Per the germline V gene, CDR1 is SQVTM and CDR2 is ANQGSEA. V gave up 5 bases and J gave up 2 bases, with 16 bases separating them. The CDR3 DNA sequence: TGCAGCGTTAGTCCCGGGACCTATACCTACGAGCAGTACTTC. Translated: CSVSPGTYTYEQYF.

This clonotype was seen a few times. CDR3 nucleotides: TGTGCCAGCAGCTTGATTTCTTCCTACGAGCAGTACTTC. It yields the protein CASSLISSYEQYF. The chain uses TRBV28 and TRBJ2-7; D uncertain. Trimming took 6 bases from V and 1 from J, leaving 10 bases between them. CDR3 length: 13 residues. Germline assignment: CDR1 MDHEN and CDR2 SYDVKM.